This T cell receptor (beta chain) was profiled in a study of control samples from healthy donors and cancer patients. The table lists this clone with a few counts. Method: immunoSEQ multiplex PCR; TCRdb's copy keeps in-frame clones and lacks some. Here the sample spans some 94,000 clones, around 86% being singletons. The CDR3 consists of 13 residues. The germline V and J ends were trimmed by 10 bases and 7 bases, with 17 bases remaining between them. Germline lookup yields CDR1 MNHNY and CDR2 SVGAGI (reference sequence). V gene TRBV6-6 combines with J gene TRBJ2-1; perhaps TRBD2 as D (6 bases). What was sequenced was blood. The source is a woman between 45 and 65 years old in good health. CDR3 sequence reads: CATGDLAWNEQFF. The CDR3 DNA is TGTGCCACTGGGGACTTAGCTTGGAATGAGCAGTTCTTC.